A single T cell receptor (beta chain) is shown here with its context. The antigen remains undetermined. The data derive from a study of T cell responses to AZD1222 COVID-19 vaccine. Study results and limitations: Sampling that yielded the repertoires occurred only after the peak T cell response.

Germline CDR1 SGHRS, CDR2 YFSETQ. The CDR3 is 13 amino acids. V was trimmed by 2 bases and J by 4 bases, leaving 8 bases between them. Profiling relied on immunoSEQ multiplex PCR, and the TCRdb table lists in-frame clones only, not all of them. Of 90,000 to 130,000 clones in the sample, around 85% were seen once. Sequencing used peripheral blood, obtained on day 0 of AZD1222 vaccination. V is TRBV5-1 and J is TRBJ2-3; D not resolved. This clonotype was obtained from an adult in good health. The CDR3 spells CASSFYGADTQYF. CDR3 bases: TGCGCCAGCAGCTTTTATGGCGCAGATACGCAGTATTTT.